This is a list of T cell receptor beta chains from one sample in a study of blood T cells in healthy people across ages. MiXCR, applied by TCRdb to the 5' RACE reads, yields one record per CDR3 protein. This sample yields hundreds of thousands of distinct CDR3 sequences, of which 58% are seen a single time; 30% to 40% belongs to the top ten. The sample consisted of blood. These receptors all come from a man aged 60 to 75 in good health. Each CDR3 is given with its conserved first and last residue. D genes are given only for firm matches. The size of a clone is reported for some rows only, either as once, few or many, or as a class for expanded clones.

D,size,V,J,CDR3,DNA
.,.,TRBV6-1,TRBJ2-5,CASSNTEETQYF,TGTGCCAGCAGCAACACAGAAGAGACCCAGTACTTC
.,few,TRBV20-1,TRBJ2-5,CSARVQGRWTQYF,TGCAGTGCTAGAGTACAGGGTAGATGGACCCAGTACTTC
.,.,TRBV3-1,TRBJ2-7,CASSPNSLGIQYF,TGTGCCAGCAGCCCCAACTCGCTGGGGATTCAGTACTTC
TRBD2,.,TRBV6-6,TRBJ2-1,CASSYSRGAYNEQFF,TGTGCCAGCAGTTACTCGCGGGGGGCCTACAATGAGCAGTTCTTC
.,.,TRBV5-6,TRBJ2-3,CASAAGYRGTDTQYF,TGTGCCTCAGCAGCTGGCTACCGAGGCACAGATACGCAGTATTTT
.,.,TRBV12-3/TRBV12-4,TRBJ2-5,CASLFSETQYF,TGTGCCAGCCTTTTCTCGGAGACCCAGTACTTC
TRBD1,.,TRBV12-3/TRBV12-4,TRBJ1-2,CARTPGQGLGIEWGYTF,TGTGCCCGCACACCGGGACAGGGTTTAGGGATAGAGTGGGGCTACACCTTC
TRBD2,few,TRBV10-3,TRBJ2-1,CAISEASGASEQFF,TGTGCCATCAGTGAGGCTAGCGGGGCCAGTGAGCAGTTCTTC
TRBD2,.,TRBV6-5,TRBJ2-1,CASRTGLAGNNEQFF,TGTGCCAGCAGAACGGGACTAGCGGGGAACAATGAGCAGTTCTTC
.,.,TRBV10-2,TRBJ1-4,CASRSRLGNEKLFF,TGCGCCAGCCGATCCCGTTTGGGGAATGAAAAACTGTTTTTT
TRBD1,.,TRBV12-3/TRBV12-4,TRBJ2-5,CASSGGQGYNEQYF,TGTGCCAGCAGCGGGGGACAGGGGTACAATGAGCAGTACTTC
.,.,TRBV12-3/TRBV12-4,TRBJ2-6,CASSPRTSSSGANVLTF,TGTGCCAGCAGTCCCCGGACAAGTTCCTCTGGGGCCAACGTCCTGACTTTC
TRBD2,.,TRBV27,TRBJ2-7,CASSLSAGGPGEQYF,TGTGCCAGCAGTTTATCGGCGGGGGGGCCGGGCGAGCAGTACTTC
TRBD1,.,TRBV2,TRBJ1-1,CAHRGAGGGTEAFF,TGTGCTCACAGGGGGGCCGGCGGGGGCACTGAAGCTTTCTTT
TRBD1,.,TRBV5-1,TRBJ2-7,CASSVGDRTYEQYF,TGCGCCAGCAGCGTGGGGGACAGGACGTACGAGCAGTACTTC
.,.,TRBV5-1,TRBJ2-1,CASSSGLDYNEQFF,TGCGCCAGCAGCTCAGGACTGGACTACAATGAGCAGTTCTTC
.,few,TRBV7-2,TRBJ1-4,CASSFGRGTNEKLFF,TGTGCCAGCAGCTTCGGGAGGGGTACTAATGAAAAACTGTTTTTT
TRBD2,.,TRBV7-2,TRBJ2-1,CASSYSGGHEQFF,TGTGCCAGCAGCTATAGCGGGGGGCATGAGCAGTTCTTC
TRBD2,.,TRBV5-1,TRBJ2-2,CASTPGGTWNTGELFF,TGCGCCAGCACCCCCGGGGGGACCTGGAACACCGGGGAGCTGTTTTTT
.,few,TRBV4-2,TRBJ2-1,CASSQDPRPSYNEQFF,TGTGCCAGCAGCCAAGATCCGCGACCTAGCTACAATGAGCAGTTCTTC
.,many,TRBV27,TRBJ1-5,CASSSRMGNQPQHF,TGTGCCAGCAGTTCGCGAATGGGCAATCAGCCCCAGCATTTT
.,few,TRBV15,TRBJ2-1,CATSRDYGTGQVEQFF,TGTGCCACCAGCAGAGATTACGGGACCGGGCAGGTTGAGCAGTTCTTC
.,.,TRBV5-6,TRBJ1-1,CASSFGATLNTEAFF,TGTGCCAGCAGCTTCGGGGCCACCCTGAACACTGAAGCTTTCTTT
TRBD1,.,TRBV15,TRBJ2-7,CATSRDRDRSYERYF,TGTGCCACCAGCAGAGATCGGGACAGATCCTACGAGCGGTACTTC
.,.,TRBV7-9,TRBJ1-6,CASSLGEAPLHF,TGTGCCAGCAGCTTAGGAGAGGCACCCCTCCACTTT
.,few,TRBV7-6,TRBJ2-7,CASSPRQGGTYEQYF,TGTGCCAGCAGCCCCCGGCAGGGGGGGACCTACGAGCAGTACTTC
.,.,TRBV5-1,TRBJ1-2,CASSLAVGDYGNTF,TGCGCCAGCAGCTTGGCCGTGGGCGACTATGGTAACACCTTC
.,.,TRBV2,TRBJ1-2,CASRGEGTYGYTF,TGTGCCAGCCGGGGGGAGGGAACCTATGGCTACACCTTC
.,.,TRBV7-2,TRBJ2-5,CARSLTGGVGQETQYF,TGTGCCCGCAGCCTGACCGGGGGAGTCGGCCAGGAGACCCAGTACTTC
TRBD2,few,TRBV5-1,TRBJ2-5,CASSLSGGGVQETQYF,TGCGCCAGCAGCTTGTCGGGGGGAGGTGTTCAAGAGACCCAGTACTTC
TRBD1,.,TRBV2,TRBJ2-2,CASRTTGGNTGELFF,TGTGCCAGCAGGACGACAGGGGGCAACACCGGGGAGCTGTTTTTT
.,few,TRBV3-1,TRBJ2-1,CASSQGRWRNEQFF,TGTGCCAGCAGCCAAGGACGCTGGCGAAATGAGCAGTTCTTC
.,.,TRBV5-1,TRBJ2-3,CASSLRPPEGTQYF,TGCGCCAGCAGCTTGCGGCCCCCCGAAGGCACGCAGTATTTT
.,.,TRBV4-1,TRBJ2-4,CASSPGQPAHGDIQYF,TGCGCCAGCAGCCCAGGACAGCCTGCCCACGGCGACATTCAGTACTTC
.,.,TRBV11-2,TRBJ2-4,CASSRDKNIQYF,TGTGCCAGCAGCCGGGACAAAAACATTCAGTACTTC
.,many,TRBV18,TRBJ2-6,CASSPQGSGANVLTF,TGTGCCAGCTCACCACAAGGTTCCGGGGCCAACGTCCTGACTTTC
.,.,TRBV10-3,TRBJ1-2,CAIGGTQLLWGYTF,TGTGCCATCGGGGGCACTCAGCTCCTTTGGGGCTACACCTTC